Listed below are T cell receptor beta chains from one sample, sequenced in a study of shared clonotypes between healthy human individuals. Profiled with immunoSEQ multiplex PCR; TCRdb holds only in-frame clones, not every one. The sample yields millions of clones, around 90% seen once. Sequencing used naive CD4+ T cells sorted from blood. These receptors were collected from a man aged 18-30 years in good health. Each CDR3 is given with its conserved first and last residue. A D gene is named only where the DNA matches it firmly. Clone size is stated in some rows and not others, as once, few, many or a class when expanded.

TRBD1	TRBV19	-	TRBJ2-7	TGTGCCAGTACTCCAGACAGGGTTGGGGGCGAGCAGTACTTC	CASTPDRVGGEQYF
-	TRBV30	-	TRBJ1-4	TGTGCCTGGAGTGTATTAAATCCGTTTAATCGGGAAAAACTGTTTTTT	CAWSVLNPFNREKLFF
-	TRBV5-5	-	TRBJ1-1	TGTGCCAGCAGCCAAGGACAGACGAACACTGAAGCTTTCTTT	CASSQGQTNTEAFF
-	TRBV21-1	few	TRBJ1-2	TGTGCCAGCAGCAAATACCAGGGGCCCACCTTC	CASSKYQGPTF
TRBD2	TRBV14	-	TRBJ2-1	TGTGCCAGCAGCCCTAGGACTAGTCTCAATGAGCAGTTCTTC	CASSPRTSLNEQFF
-	TRBV5-1	-	TRBJ2-2	TGCGCCAGCAGCTTGGCTTCTGTCACCGGGGAGCTGTTTTTT	CASSLASVTGELFF
-	TRBV6-6	-	TRBJ1-6	TGTGCCAGCAGTTACGGGCAGGGTAGCTCACCCCTCCACTTT	CASSYGQGSSPLHF
-	TRBV21-1	-	TRBJ2-3	TGTGCCTCAAGTGGGGGCCGGGACATCTTGGGGGATACGCAGTATTTT	CASSGGRDILGDTQYF
-	TRBV2	-	TRBJ1-2	TGTGCCAGCAGTGAATGGGAGGGGAACTATGGCTACACCTTC	CASSEWEGNYGYTF
-	TRBV5-4	once	TRBJ1-1	TGTGCCAGCAGCTTGAAGGGACTGACAAACACTGAAGCTTTCTTT	CASSLKGLTNTEAFF
-	TRBV28	-	TRBJ1-4	TGTGCCAGCAGTTCGGGGACAACTAATGAAAAACTGTTTTTT	CASSSGTTNEKLFF
-	TRBV5-4	-	TRBJ1-2	TGTGCCAGCAGCTTCGGACTCGGCATTGGCTACACCTTC	CASSFGLGIGYTF
-	TRBV7-9	-	TRBJ2-7	TGTGCCAGCAGCCGCCAGGGCTCCTACGAGCAGTACTTC	CASSRQGSYEQYF
-	TRBV19	-	TRBJ1-2	TGTGCCAGTAGTTACACCGGGACGGAGGGCGGCTACACCTTC	CASSYTGTEGGYTF
TRBD2	TRBV10-2	-	TRBJ2-1	TGCGCCAGCAGTGAGAATTGGTTAGCGGGGGGGCGCAATGAGCAGTTCTTC	CASSENWLAGGRNEQFF
-	TRBV18	-	TRBJ1-2	TGTGCCAGCTCCCAAACAGGGTACGGCTACACCTTC	CASSQTGYGYTF
TRBD2	TRBV6-5	-	TRBJ2-3	TGTGCCAGCAGAAGGACTAGCGGGGGGGTTGATACGCAGTATTTT	CASRRTSGGVDTQYF
-	TRBV30	-	TRBJ1-6	TGTGCCTGGAGTGGGTCCAGAGAGTCACCCCTCCACTTT	CAWSGSRESPLHF
-	TRBV5-1	-	TRBJ2-3	TGCGCCAGCAGCTTGGGAGGTGGTTCAAGCACAGATACGCAGTATTTT	CASSLGGGSSTDTQYF
TRBD1	TRBV19	-	TRBJ1-5	TGTGCCAGTAGGTGGGGACGACAGGGGAATCAGCCCCAGCATTTT	CASRWGRQGNQPQHF
-	TRBV5-1	-	TRBJ1-1	TGCGCCAGCAGTACGGGCGGGGGTGAAGCTTTCTTT	CASSTGGGEAFF
TRBD2	TRBV9	-	TRBJ2-2	TGTGCCAGCAGCGTAGACGGGAGGGACACCGGGGAGCTGTTTTTT	CASSVDGRDTGELFF
TRBD2	TRBV4-1	-	TRBJ2-1	TGCGCCAGCAGCCAATTTCCAGCGGGGGGAAGCTCCTACAATGAGCAGTTCTTC	CASSQFPAGGSSYNEQFF
-	TRBV21-1	-	TRBJ1-3	TGTGCCAGCAGCAGATTGAGGGACAGGCGACTCTCTGGAAACACCATATATTTT	CASSRLRDRRLSGNTIYF
TRBD2	TRBV18	-	TRBJ2-7	TGTGCCAGCTCACAGGGGACTATCTCCTACGAGCAGTACTTC	CASSQGTISYEQYF
-	TRBV21-1	-	TRBJ1-1	TGTGCCAGCAGCATCAACAGGGTAGAGAACACTGAAGCTTTCTTT	CASSINRVENTEAFF
-	TRBV7-9	-	TRBJ2-3	TGTGCCAGCAGCTCCCAGGGTTCTAGCACAGATACGCAGTATTTT	CASSSQGSSTDTQYF
-	TRBV7-2	-	TRBJ2-1	TGTGCCAGCAGGCAGGGGACTGGGAATGGGTATGAGCAGTTCTTC	CASRQGTGNGYEQFF
-	TRBV7-2	-	TRBJ2-6	TGTGCCAGCAGCTCGCCGGGACTGAAATCGGGGGCCAACGTCCTGACTTTC	CASSSPGLKSGANVLTF
TRBD1	TRBV30	-	TRBJ1-1	TGTGCCTGGAGGAAGACAGGGGTCACTGAAGCTTTCTTT	CAWRKTGVTEAFF
TRBD2	TRBV10-3	-	TRBJ2-7	TGTGCCATCAGTGAGTCGAGCGGGGCCTACGAGCAGTACTTC	CAISESSGAYEQYF